These 19 T cell receptor beta chains were sequenced from one sample in a study of blood T cell repertoires in COVID-19. Profiling relied on immunoSEQ multiplex PCR, and the TCRdb table lists in-frame clones only, not all of them. The sample contains under 200,000 clones, around four fifths of which appear only once. Sample: peripheral blood. Every receptor here comes from a man in his 70s who had recovered from COVID-19.

The chain employs TRBV19 and TRBJ2-7; 8 bases agree with TRBD1. The CDR3 runs to 14 residues. Germline V gene sequence: CDR1 LNHDA, CDR2 SQIVND (reference sequence). V dropped 6 bases and J dropped 3; count of bases not matched to a gene: 7. The CDR3 nucleotides are TGTGCCAGTAGCGGCCGGGACAGGAACTACGAGCAGTACTTC. Its protein is CASSGRDRNYEQYF.

This rearrangement joins TRBV21-1 to TRBJ1-4; no check of the table's D call, TRBD1, against the DNA was made. TRBV21-1 is a recognized pseudogene. The CDR3 contains 13 residues. Here the CDR3 reads CASSKVRVEKLFF. The CDR3 bases are TGTGCCAGCAGCAAAGTCAGGGTGGAAAAACTGTTTTTT.

The chain has TRBV3-1 (or the pseudogene TRBV3-2) and TRBJ2-1, with D tentatively TRBD2 (6 bases). CDR1 is LGHDT, CDR2 YNNKEL, per germline (reference sequence). The CDR3 length is 13 residues. Trimming took off 4 bases at V and 6 bases at J, with 10 bases between the two ends. CDR3 DNA: TGTGCCAGCAGCCCCGGGACTGTCAATGAGCAGTTCTTC. Its translation is CASSPGTVNEQFF.

This clone showed up just once. The V and J genes are TRBV25-1 and TRBJ2-3, with D possibly TRBD2 on 5 matching bases. CDR3 size: 17 residues. The V end lost 1 base, the J end lost 6 bases, and 20 bases lay between the germline ends. In germline, CDR1 is MGHDK, CDR2 SYGVNS. CDR3 DNA sequence: TGTGCCAGCAGTGAATTAGGGAGACATAACTTGGGGGATACGCAGTATTTT. Translated, it gives CASSELGRHNLGDTQYF.

The chain carries TRBV7-8 and TRBJ2-2, with D uncertain. The CDR3 extends over 16 amino acids. The germline gives CDR1 SGHVS, CDR2 FQNEAQ. V was cut by 2 bases and J by 7 bases, with 17 bases left in between. CDR3 sequence (DNA): TGTGCCAGCAGCTTAAGGCAACAGACCCTCGGCGGGGAGCTGTTTTTT. As protein: CASSLRQQTLGGELFF. Supplemented by reference TRBV7-8 and TRBJ2-2, the full variable domain reads GAGVSQSPRYKVAKRGQDVALRCDPISGHVSLFWYQQALGQGPEFLTYFQNEAQLDKSGLPSDRFFAERPEGSVSTLKIQRTQQEDSAVYLCASSLRQQTLGGELFFGEGSRLTVL.

The chain uses TRBV5-1 and TRBJ2-3, with 12 positions matching TRBD2. Unmatched junction bases numbered 7, after V lost 1 base and J lost 1 base. CDR1 and CDR2 from the germline V gene are SGHRS and YFSETQ. The CDR3 length is 18 residues. The CDR3 loop is CASSLRLAGVAGTDTQYF. CDR3 nucleotides: TGCGCCAGCAGCTTGCGACTAGCGGGAGTCGCGGGCACAGATACGCAGTATTTT.

The CDR3 DNA follows: TGTGCCAGCAGCCCACCGGGACTAGCGGGAGAGACCCAGTACTTC. Residues: CASSPPGLAGETQYF. The V call is TRBV7-2, the J call TRBJ2-5, with TRBD2 matching over 12 bases. This CDR3 is 15 amino acids long. Germline V gene data show CDR1 as SGHTA and CDR2 as FQGNSA. The V gene end was trimmed by 5 bases and the J gene end by 4 bases; junction bases not matched to a gene: 5.

The table lists this clone with a few counts. The chain combines TRBV6-2 or TRBV6-3 with TRBJ2-7, with TRBD2 as a possible D gene (5 bases). CDR3 length: 17 residues. V lost 3 bases, J lost 7 bases, and 25 bases lay in between. In germline, CDR1 is MNHEY, CDR2 SVGEGT. DNA for the CDR3: TGTGCCAGCAGTTATGGCCGGGCGGCGGGCCTGCGAATGGAGCAGTACTTC. Residues: CASSYGRAAGLRMEQYF.

The chain uses TRBV7-8 and TRBJ2-7; 7 bases fit TRBD2. Germline assignment: CDR1 SGHVS and CDR2 FQNEAQ. The J segment lost 1 base and the V segment lost 6 bases, leaving 3 bases of the junction unmatched. This CDR3 contains 13 residues. The DNA for the CDR3 is TGTGCCAGCAGGAGCGGGGCTTCCTACGAGCAGTACTTC. It translates to CASRSGASYEQYF.

This chain joins TRBV6-2 or TRBV6-3 and TRBJ2-3; 7 bases are shared with TRBD2. V was pared by 8 bases and J by 1 base, with 6 bases of the junction left unmatched. CDR1 and CDR2 (germline): MNHEY, SVGEGT. The CDR3 totals 14 residues. The CDR3 nucleotides read TGTGCCAGCCGTTTAGCGGGCCGCACAGATACGCAGTATTTT. Its protein is CASRLAGRTDTQYF.

The rearrangement uses TRBV11-2 and TRBJ1-4, with 8 bases fitting TRBD1. Germline trimming cut 2 bases from V and 3 bases from J; bases unmatched to any gene: 2. Germline CDR1 is SGHAT and CDR2 is FQNNGV. The CDR3 spans 15 residues. The CDR3 loop reads CASSLQGAANEKLFF. The CDR3 DNA sequence: TGTGCCAGCAGCTTACAGGGGGCAGCTAATGAAAAACTGTTTTTT.

In DNA form, the CDR3 reads TGTGCCAGCAGTAAAACTAGCGGGAGCTCCTACGAGCAGTACTTC. Its translation is CASSKTSGSSYEQYF. The J gene is TRBJ2-7, the V gene TRBV2; 11 bases align to TRBD2. Germline trimming cut 5 bases from V and 0 bases from J; bases unmatched to any gene: 3. The CDR3 spans 15 residues. Germline CDR1 is SNHLY and CDR2 is FYNNEI.

The chain is built from TRBV3-1 (or the pseudogene TRBV3-2) and TRBJ2-6; D gene unclear. Germline V gene lookup returns CDR1 LGHDT and CDR2 YNNKEL (reference sequence). This CDR3 has 13 residues. Trimming shortened V by 7 bases and J by 4 bases, and 8 bases separated the two germline ends. CDR3 sequence: CASTTRGANVLTF. CDR3 sequence (DNA): TGTGCCAGCACCACCCGGGGGGCCAACGTCCTGACTTTC.

The chain uses TRBV3-1 (or the pseudogene TRBV3-2) and TRBJ2-3; 7 nucleotides agree with TRBD2. J gave up 0 bases and V 4 bases, and 7 bases lay outside the gene matches. This CDR3 has 16 residues. Germline assignment: CDR1 LGHDT and CDR2 YNNKEL (reference sequence). This CDR3 is CASSPLAGASTDTQYF. The CDR3 nucleotides are TGTGCCAGCAGCCCCCTCGCGGGAGCTAGCACAGATACGCAGTATTTT.

The chain links TRBV3-1 (or the pseudogene TRBV3-2) to TRBJ2-3, with a weak D call TRBD2 (5 bases). The CDR3 sequence is 14 residues long. V lost 1 base, J lost 4 bases, and 9 bases lay in between. CDR1 and CDR2 (germline): LGHDT, YNNKEL (reference sequence). CDR3 sequence reads: CASSQGLAPDTQYF. The CDR3 DNA reads as TGTGCCAGCAGCCAAGGGCTAGCTCCAGATACGCAGTATTTT.

The V gene is TRBV10-3, the J gene TRBJ1-5; D unresolved. CDR3 length: 13 residues. V lost 4 bases and J lost 5, with 9 bases in between. Germline V gene sequence: CDR1 ENHRY, CDR2 SYGVKD. The CDR3 coding sequence is TGTGCCATCAGTGGCGCAACCGATCAGCCCCAGCATTTT. Protein sequence: CAISGATDQPQHF.

This clone is a singleton in its sample. The CDR3 nucleotides read TGTGCCAGCAGTTCGCGGACTAAAAGCGGGGAGCTGTTTTTT. Translation: CASSSRTKSGELFF. J is TRBJ2-2 and V is TRBV7-3, with a possible D match to TRBD2 (6 bases). CDR1 is SGHTA and CDR2 is FQGTGA in the germline V gene. The CDR3 extends over 14 amino acids. V was cut by 6 bases and J by 7 bases, with 15 bases left in between.

The table lists this clone with a count of one. The rearrangement uses TRBV7-2 and TRBJ2-5; TRBD1 might be the D (5 bases). The V gene lost 2 bases and the J gene lost 4 bases, with 8 bases spanning the gap. CDR1 is SGHTA, CDR2 FQGNSA, per germline. The CDR3 has 13 residues. CDR3 sequence reads: CASSLLRAETQYF. In DNA, the CDR3 is TGTGCCAGCAGCTTACTCAGGGCAGAGACCCAGTACTTC.

The genes are TRBV10-2 and TRBJ2-3, with TRBD1 identical over 10 bases. The CDR3 is 15 residues long. V lost 8 bases, J lost 6 bases, and 11 bases stayed unmatched. Germline V lookup: CDR1 WSHSY, CDR2 SAAADI. The CDR3 protein is CASAEPGQGRDTQYF. In DNA, the CDR3 is TGCGCCAGCGCTGAACCGGGACAGGGGAGGGATACGCAGTATTTT.